This T cell receptor beta chain is from a study of cytomegalovirus exposure and HLA in healthy donors. Whole-study context: Assignment to the Caucasian-associated ancestry cluster applied to roughly 80% of the approximately 400 genotyped donors.

Per the germline V gene, CDR1 is MNHNY and CDR2 is SVGAGI (reference sequence). J lost 7 bases, V lost 6 bases, and 8 bases had no gene match. The CDR3 extends over 15 amino acids. The PCR made use of 60 Vbeta and 13 Jbeta primers. Sequencing used immunoSEQ multiplex PCR; TCRdb keeps in-frame clones, though not all of them. The table has 110,000 to 150,000 clones, 77% seen once; the top ten hold about 3.7%. Only a few counts were recorded for this clone. This receptor was identified in a male donor in good health and CMV-seronegative. The sample comprised PBMCs. The rearrangement joins TRBV6-6 to TRBJ2-2; 10 nucleotides align to TRBD2. The DNA of the CDR3 is TGTGCCAGCAGAATTAGCGGGGGGCAGGGCGGGGAGCTGTTTTTT. Residues: CASRISGGQGGELFF.